This record covers a single T cell receptor (beta chain). Profiled with immunoSEQ multiplex PCR; TCRdb holds only in-frame clones, not every one. The data show about 75,000 clones, 95% to 98% seen once. This sample stems from a study of technical replicates of blood from a few donors. The CDR3 consists of 14 residues. Trimming shortened V by 5 bases and J by 6 bases, and 14 bases separated the two germline ends. Germline CDR1 is SEHNR and CDR2 is FQNEAQ (reference sequence). This sequence originates from a human donor in good health. The sample was T cells isolated from PBMCs. V is TRBV7-9 and J is TRBJ1-5; possible D gene TRBD1, 5 bases. The CDR3 loop reads CASSGWGEGQPQHF. The CDR3 DNA reads TGTGCCAGCAGCGGCTGGGGGGAAGGTCAGCCCCAGCATTTT.